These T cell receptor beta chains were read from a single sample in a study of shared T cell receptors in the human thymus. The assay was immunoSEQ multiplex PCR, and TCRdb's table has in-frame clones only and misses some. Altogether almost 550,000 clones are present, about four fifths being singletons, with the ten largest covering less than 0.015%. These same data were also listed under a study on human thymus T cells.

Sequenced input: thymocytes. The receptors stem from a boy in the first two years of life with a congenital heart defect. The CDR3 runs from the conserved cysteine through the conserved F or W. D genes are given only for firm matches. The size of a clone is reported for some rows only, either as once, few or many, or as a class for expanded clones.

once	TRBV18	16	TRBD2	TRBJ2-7	CASSPRAPSGRYEQYF	TGTGCCAGCTCACCGCGCGCTCCTAGCGGGAGGTACGAGCAGTACTTC
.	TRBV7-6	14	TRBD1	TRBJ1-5	CASSMTGENQPQHF	TGTGCCAGCAGCATGACAGGGGAGAATCAGCCCCAGCATTTT
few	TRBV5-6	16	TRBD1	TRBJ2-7	CASSPQGAMAAYEQYF	TGTGCCAGCAGCCCACAGGGGGCAATGGCAGCGTACGAGCAGTACTTC
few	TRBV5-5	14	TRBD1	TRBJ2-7	CASSLGQGDLEQYF	TGTGCCAGCAGCTTGGGACAGGGTGATCTTGAGCAGTACTTC
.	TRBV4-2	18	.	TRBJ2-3	CASSQDPRLVHSTDTQYF	TGTGCCAGCAGCCAAGATCCCAGACTAGTTCATAGCACAGATACGCAGTATTTT
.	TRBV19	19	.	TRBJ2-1	CASSSPPTRKGSSYNEQFF	TGTGCCAGTAGTTCCCCCCCGACGAGGAAAGGTAGCTCCTACAATGAGCAGTTCTTC
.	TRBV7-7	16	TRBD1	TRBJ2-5	CASSSCPGQGCKTQYF	TGTGCCAGCAGCTCTTGCCCGGGACAGGGGTGTAAGACCCAGTACTTC
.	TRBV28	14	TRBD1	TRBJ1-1	CASSLKGAGTEAFF	TGTGCCAGCAGTTTAAAGGGGGCGGGTACTGAAGCTTTCTTT
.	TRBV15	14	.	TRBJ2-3	CATSRDWEEDTQYF	TGTGCCACCAGCAGAGATTGGGAGGAAGATACGCAGTATTTT
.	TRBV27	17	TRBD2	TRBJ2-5	CASKPGLAGGPGETQYF	TGTGCCAGCAAACCGGGACTAGCGGGAGGCCCGGGTGAGACCCAGTACTTC
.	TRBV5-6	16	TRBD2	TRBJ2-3	CASSLSASGSLDTQYF	TGTGCCAGCAGCTTGTCCGCTAGCGGGAGTCTAGATACGCAGTATTTT
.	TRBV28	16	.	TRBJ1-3	CASSPNPLEAGNTIYF	TGTGCCAGCAGTCCCAACCCTCTAGAAGCTGGAAACACCATATATTTT
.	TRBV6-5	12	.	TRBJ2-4	CAATVAKNIQYF	TGTGCCGCGACAGTAGCCAAAAACATTCAGTACTTC
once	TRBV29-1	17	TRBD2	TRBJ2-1	CSVGGTSGSCSYNEQFF	TGCAGCGTTGGGGGGACTAGCGGGAGTTGCTCCTACAATGAGCAGTTCTTC
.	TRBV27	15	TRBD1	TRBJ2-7	CASSSLPPDRDEQYF	TGTGCCAGCAGCTCCTTACCCCCCGACAGGGACGAGCAGTACTTC
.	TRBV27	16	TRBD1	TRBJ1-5	CASSPGQGHSNQPQHF	TGTGCCAGCAGTCCCGGACAGGGACATAGCAATCAGCCCCAGCATTTT